The entry below describes one T cell receptor (beta chain). Its cognate antigen has yet to be identified. No base-level quality is on record; no much larger clone is a single base apart. This entry is derived from a study of a mutant IDH1 vaccine in newly diagnosed glioma listed by TCRdb under 2021. Regarding the study in general: Eight vaccinations were administered to patients in weeks 1, 3, 5, 7, 11, 15, 19 and 23, corresponding to visits V03 through V10. For exploratory analyses, longitudinal TCRB deep sequencing was carried out in approximately 25 treated patients wherever samples were available. Prior to enrollment, standard therapy consisting of radiotherapy alone, temozolomide alone, or radiochemotherapy with temozolomide had been administered to patients, with the combination being received by most patients. Vaccination started 4-6 weeks after radiotherapy alone, or was given together with temozolomide cycles in the groups whose treatment included chemotherapy. Of the approximately 35 treated patients, approximately 62% were male and about 38% were female, and the mean age was approximately 37 years. Peripheral blood was drawn at six visits: V03 (baseline), V05, V07, V10, V12 and V13. On the study overall, not on this receptor specifically: Availability determined which PBMC samples were chosen for TCRB deep sequencing. The authors noted that analyses of patient blood samples could not be reproduced because of sample limitations. Changes in the top peripheral T cell clonotypes picked up by TCRB sequencing did not appear to be linked to pseudoprogression. Across multiple MHC alleles, vaccine-induced immune responses were seen in 90% to 95% of patients.

Explained via the paper, the time point label denotes: week 23, last vaccination. Every vaccine dose consisted of 300 ug of a 20-mer mutant IDH1 peptide in Montanide, administered subcutaneously together with topical imiquimod. The donors had newly diagnosed IDH1-mutant astrocytomas of WHO grade 3 or 4 that showed loss of nuclear ATRX. The samples were drawn from NOA16, a multicentre, single-arm, open-label phase I trial in Germany that tested a mutant IDH1 peptide vaccine in humans for the first time. Genomic DNA for TCRB sequencing was extracted from EDTA blood using the DNeasy Blood and Tissue Kit. Inclusive of the bounding cysteine and phenylalanine, the CDR3 is 15 residues long. Just CDR3 DNA is preserved here, 45 bases in frame from base 1. V sheds 2 bases and J sheds 0 bases, leaving 8 bases between their ends. CDR1 and CDR2 were assigned from the germline V gene as MDHEN and SYDVKM. Receptor amplification or capture employed the immunoSEQ multiplex PCR assay. Rearranged TCR beta chain sequences were amplified with the hsTCRB Kit following the manufacturer's protocol. An Illumina MiSeq was used to sequence the TCRB libraries. Turning to the authors' computational methods: The kit vendor's proprietary platform handled demultiplexing, trimming and gene mapping. The table comes from immuneACCESS by way of TCRdb, which keeps in-frame sequences with V and J called. Part of the clones is missing from these tables; in studies checked, under half for an unresolved V gene and the rest for unknown reasons. V and J calls and clone size are given by that table; D and trimming were obtained from the DNA. The sample records approximately 66,000 clones, 75% to 90% of which are singletons. Together, the top ten hold 13% of the sample.

This specimen was PBMCs, taken from a glioma patient whose treatment included an IDH1 peptide vaccine. The chain links TRBV28 with TRBJ1-5, with the D gene not clear enough to name. This clonotype was obtained from a man aged 18 to 29 with glioma. The CDR3 is CASSLSFGSNQPQHF. The DNA sequence reads TGTGCCAGCAGTTTAAGCTTCGGTAGCAATCAGCCCCAGCATTTT.